Below, 20 T cell receptor beta chains from the same sample are listed, as sequenced in a study of T cell responses to AZD1222 COVID-19 vaccine. Clones were read by immunoSEQ multiplex PCR, and TCRdb kept only the in-frame ones, dropping some. This sample has around 110,000 clones; about 90% occur once, and the top ten carry roughly 1.4%. Sequencing used peripheral blood, obtained 28 days after the second AZD1222 dose. The receptor source for this set is an adult who received the AZD1222 COVID-19 vaccine.

This chain joins TRBV9 and TRBJ1-5; no definite D call. Trimming cost V 0 bases and J 9 bases, with 10 bases left between them. Germline CDR1 SGDLS, CDR2 YYNGEE. The CDR3 extends over 13 amino acids. CDR3 nucleotide sequence: TGTGCCAGCAGCGTAGCTCCCGTCGGGCCCCAGCATTTT. Protein product: CASSVAPVGPQHF.

The chain recombines TRBV21-1 with TRBJ1-1. TRBV21-1 is assigned pseudogene status. This CDR3 spans 17 amino acids. The CDR3 reads CASSKGGDGHMNTEAFF. The CDR3 DNA follows: TGTGCCAGCAGCAAAGGAGGGGACGGCCACATGAACACTGAAGCTTTCTTT.

A single count supports this clone. The rearrangement links TRBV30 to TRBJ1-6; D uncertain. The CDR3 runs 15 residues. Looked up from germline, CDR1 is GTSNPN and CDR2 is SVGIG (reference sequence). The V end was cut by 0 bases, the J end by 11 bases, with 17 bases between. The CDR3 nucleotides read TGTGCCTGGAGTGTCGAGATCCACGCCGGGACACCCCTCCACTTT. As protein: CAWSVEIHAGTPLHF.

The genes are TRBV3-1 (or the pseudogene TRBV3-2) and TRBJ2-7; D possibly corresponds to TRBD2 (6 bases). Germline V CDR1 and CDR2: LGHDT, YNNKEL (reference sequence). The CDR3 sequence is 16 residues long. Deletions cut 2 bases from V and 3 bases from J, with 17 bases between. The CDR3 DNA reads TGTGCCAGCAGCCAATCGTATGGCGGGGCGATCTACGAGCAGTACTTC. This translates into CASSQSYGGAIYEQYF.

The chain carries TRBV10-3 and TRBJ1-2, with D perhaps matching TRBD1 (6 bases). The CDR3 totals 15 residues. V was trimmed by 3 bases and J by 2 bases, leaving 13 bases between them. CDR1 is ENHRY and CDR2 is SYGVKD in the germline V gene. The CDR3 protein is CAISERKDRNYGYTF. The CDR3 DNA reads as TGTGCCATCAGTGAAAGGAAAGACAGGAACTATGGCTACACCTTC.

This chain links TRBV4-2 with TRBJ2-1, with 12 positions matching TRBD2. Germline assignment: CDR1 LGHNA and CDR2 YNFKEQ. The CDR3 covers 16 residues. Trimming removed 0 bases from V and 8 bases from J; junction bases left unmatched: 5. The CDR3 protein is CASSQEETSGSYEQFF. CDR3 nucleotides: TGTGCCAGCAGCCAAGAAGAGACTAGCGGGAGCTATGAGCAGTTCTTC.

The chain carries TRBV3-1 (or the pseudogene TRBV3-2) and TRBJ1-1; no firm D call. Germline V gives CDR1 LGHDT, CDR2 YNNKEL (reference sequence). The CDR3 is made up of 13 amino acids. The V end was cut by 1 base, the J end by 0 bases, with 3 bases between. The DNA for the CDR3 is TGTGCCAGCAGCCAAGTCATGAACACTGAAGCTTTCTTT. This sequence encodes CASSQVMNTEAFF.

This clone has a single count. The chain joins TRBV19 to TRBJ1-1; TRBD1 agrees at 8 bases. The CDR3 loop spans 17 amino acids. V lost 3 bases, J lost 3 bases, and 12 bases stayed unmatched. Germline V gives CDR1 LNHDA, CDR2 SQIVND (reference sequence). The CDR3 DNA reads as TGTGCCAGTAGTATTCCCCCAGGGGGCGAAGAGGACACTGAAGCTTTCTTT. It translates to CASSIPPGGEEDTEAFF.

The chain recombines TRBV7-2 with TRBJ2-3; TRBD1 is a possible D gene (6 bases). V was clipped by 3 bases and J by 5 bases, with 15 bases between them. Germline V gene sequence: CDR1 SGHTA, CDR2 FQGNSA. This CDR3 comprises 15 residues. DNA of the CDR3: TGTGCCAGCAGCTTCCCAAAGGGGGTAAAAGATACGCAGTATTTT. This codes for CASSFPKGVKDTQYF.

The chain has TRBV9 and TRBJ2-7; 8 bases line up with TRBD2. Germline loops: CDR1 SGDLS, CDR2 YYNGEE. CDR3 size: 15 residues. The junction had 5 bases not matched to a gene; V was cut back by 3 bases and J by 0 bases. CDR3 in amino acids: CASSADGTSSYEQYF. CDR3 sequence (DNA): TGTGCCAGCAGCGCAGACGGGACTAGCTCCTACGAGCAGTACTTC.

This chain joins TRBV28 and TRBJ1-3; 8 bases map to TRBD1. Germline loops: CDR1 MDHEN, CDR2 SYDVKM. CDR3 size: 14 residues. J lost 7 bases, V lost 6 bases, and 8 bases had no gene match. For the CDR3, the DNA is TGTGCCAGCAGAAGACAGGGGTCGGTCAACACCATATATTTT. This gives the protein CASRRQGSVNTIYF.

The chain couples TRBV28 to TRBJ2-3; 9 bases line up with TRBD2. V lost 5 bases and J lost 6; bases outside the gene matches: 12. CDR1 is MDHEN, CDR2 SYDVKM, per germline. The CDR3 covers 16 residues. The CDR3 DNA is TGTGCCAGCAGTACCCGTGGCGGCGGGGGGGACGATACGCAGTATTTT. Translating gives CASSTRGGGGDDTQYF.

The V and J genes are TRBV7-8 and TRBJ1-2, with D unclear. Trimming shortened V by 1 base and J by 5 bases, and 14 bases separated the two germline ends. In germline, CDR1 is SGHVS, CDR2 FQNEAQ. The CDR3 has 15 residues. The CDR3 sequence: CASSLGPEGGYGYTF. CDR3 nucleotides: TGTGCCAGCAGCTTAGGGCCGGAGGGAGGGTATGGCTACACCTTC.

This CDR3 is CASSLARTGRNTEAFF. The CDR3 DNA reads TGTGCCAGCAGTTTGGCCCGGACAGGCAGGAACACTGAAGCTTTCTTT. The chain recombines TRBV28 with TRBJ1-1, with TRBD1 identical over 7 bases. Trimming removed 3 bases from V and 1 base from J; junction bases left unmatched: 8. The CDR3 is 16 residues long. Germline V CDR1 and CDR2: MDHEN, SYDVKM.

V and J are TRBV5-5 and TRBJ2-1, with TRBD2 matching over 12 bases. The CDR3 has 15 amino acids. The ends lost 4 bases at V and 8 bases at J; junction bases unmatched: 7. Germline CDR1 reads SGHKS; CDR2 reads YYEKEE (reference sequence). The CDR3 protein is CASSATSGRLDEQFF. In DNA form, the CDR3 reads TGTGCCAGCAGCGCAACTAGCGGGAGGCTGGATGAGCAGTTCTTC.

This chain connects TRBV5-4 to TRBJ2-1; 7 bases map to TRBD2. The CDR3 is 15 amino acids. With V trimmed by 1 base and J by 3 bases, 4 bases remained unmatched. The germline V gene encodes CDR1 SGHNT and CDR2 YYREEE (reference sequence). DNA of the CDR3: TGTGCCAGCAGCTTGAGAACGGGAGGCTACAATGAGCAGTTCTTC. Protein product: CASSLRTGGYNEQFF.

The V and J genes are TRBV5-1 and TRBJ2-7; TRBD2 matches at 13 bases. The junction had 10 bases not matched to a gene; V was cut back by 4 bases and J by 3 bases. This CDR3 comprises 17 residues. Germline assignment: CDR1 SGHRS and CDR2 YFSETQ. The CDR3 DNA sequence: TGCGCCAGCAGCACACTAGCGGGAGGGCCTAACGGCTACGAGCAGTACTTC. Protein product: CASSTLAGGPNGYEQYF.

The V call is TRBV5-1, the J call TRBJ2-7; 12 bases match TRBD2. Germline CDR1 reads SGHRS; CDR2 reads YFSETQ. Trimming removed 1 base from V and 5 bases from J; junction bases left unmatched: 13. The length of the CDR3 is 18 residues. The CDR3 is CASSLRGPTSGSPHEQYF. The CDR3 DNA is TGCGCCAGCAGCTTGCGGGGGCCGACTAGCGGGAGTCCTCACGAGCAGTACTTC.

The rearrangement joins TRBV21-1 to TRBJ2-1; the table's D call TRBD2 went unverified against the DNA. TRBV21-1 constitutes a pseudogene. CDR3 size: 18 residues. The CDR3 DNA sequence: TGTGCCAGCAGCAAAGTGTGGCGAGCGGGAGTCCTCTACAATGAGCAGTTCTTC. Translating gives CASSKVWRAGVLYNEQFF.

The chain links TRBV2 to TRBJ1-3, with TRBD1 identical over 8 bases. With 7 bases clipped from V and 4 bases from J, the junction kept 6 bases outside the gene matches. Germline loops: CDR1 SNHLY, CDR2 FYNNEI. This CDR3 is built from 14 residues. CDR3 residues: CASKRQGTGNTIYF. The CDR3, as DNA: TGTGCCAGCAAAAGACAGGGGACAGGAAACACCATATATTTT.